This TCR beta chain was sequenced in a study of technical replicates of blood from several donors. Here immunoSEQ multiplex PCR was the method, and the copy in TCRdb shows in-frame clones only, minus some. The repertoire holds 98,000 or so clones, with 95% as singletons. Germline V gives CDR1 SNHLY, CDR2 FYNNEI. V lost 6 bases to trimming and J lost 5 bases; unmatched junction nucleotides: 8. The CDR3 sequence is 15 residues long. The chain links TRBV2 to TRBJ2-4; TRBD1 matches 9 bases. The sequence derives from a human donor in good health. Sequenced: T cells isolated from PBMCs. CDR3 coding DNA: TGTGCCAGCAGCGTGGACTGGACAGGGGAAAACATTCAGTACTTC. It codes for CASSVDWTGENIQYF. The complete variable domain, with remaining parts taken from reference TRBV2 and TRBJ2-4, reads EPEVTQTPSHQVTQMGQEVILRCVPISNHLYFYWYRQILGQKVEFLVSFYNNEISEKSEIFDDQFSVERPDGSNFTLKIRSTKLEDSAMYFCASSVDWTGENIQYFGAGTRLSVL.